This T cell receptor beta chain came from a study of T cell clonality in common variable immunodeficiency. General study findings and limits: Fewer TCRbeta clones were shared among CVID subjects than controls.

Sequencing used immunoSEQ multiplex PCR; TCRdb keeps in-frame clones, though not all of them. The sample has 35,000 to 50,000 clones, none seen only once. V shed 1 base and J 2 bases; nucleotides not matched to a gene: 2. CDR3 length equals 15 residues. Germline lookup yields CDR1 MGHRA and CDR2 YSYEKL. This clone was recorded many times. Its antigen is as yet unknown. The read ends 3 residues early relative to the CDR3; the germline J gene fills the gap. The sequenced sample was peripheral blood mononuclear cells. This chain links TRBV4-1 with TRBJ2-1; 7 bases line up with TRBD2. The clonotype comes from a person between 18 and 75 years old in good health. CDR3 sequence: CASSQGTSPYNEQFF. The CDR3 DNA, read in part, is TGCGCCAGCAGCCAAGGGACTAGTCCCTACAATGAG.